Each of the 17 T cell receptor beta chains below was sequenced from the same sample in a study of cytomegalovirus exposure and HLA in healthy donors. The study ran its PCR with 60 Vbeta and 13 Jbeta primers. TCRdb's copy holds only in-frame clones and misses some; the assay was immunoSEQ multiplex PCR. Among about 170,000 clones listed, almost 85% were seen once. Material for sequencing was PBMCs. Receptors originate from a girl aged 5-17 years in good health and CMV-seropositive.

The V gene is TRBV15, the J gene TRBJ2-7, with TRBD1 identical over 9 bases. This CDR3 contains 15 residues. V gave up 3 bases and J gave up 5 bases; unmatched junction bases: 8. Per germline, CDR1 LNHNV and CDR2 YYDKDF (reference sequence). As DNA, the CDR3 is TGTGCCACCAGCAGTCTTAAGGACAGGGGTAACGAGCAGTACTTC. Translated, it gives CATSSLKDRGNEQYF.

The chain combines TRBV6-1 with TRBJ1-5; D not resolved. The germline gives CDR1 MNHNS, CDR2 SASEGT. Trimming shortened V by 7 bases and J by 6 bases, and 13 bases separated the two germline ends. The CDR3 has 13 residues. CDR3 sequence: CASTRAGGQPQHF. CDR3 nucleotides: TGTGCCAGCACCCGGGCAGGAGGTCAGCCCCAGCATTTT.

This chain uses TRBV9 with TRBJ2-5, with TRBD1 matching over 7 bases. The closer fit of TRBJ2-7 to the DNA end suggests the J call may be wrong. This CDR3 has 13 amino acids. The germline CDR1 and CDR2 sequences are SGDLS and YYNGEE. The CDR3 protein is CASSNTGVYEQYF. Written as DNA, the CDR3 is TGTGCCAGCAGCAATACAGGGGTCTACGAGCAGTACTTC.

With respect to this clone: At one end, the junction sequence differs from germline, possibly due to a read error. The chain recombines TRBV7-9 with TRBJ2-5, with a weak D call TRBD1 (5 bases). The CDR3 extends over 16 amino acids. Germline V gives CDR1 SEHNR, CDR2 FQNEAQ (reference sequence). The CDR3 protein is CSSSLGRQTIPETQYF. CDR3 DNA: TGTTCCAGCAGCTTAGGTCGACAGACAATTCCCGAGACCCAGTACTTC.

The chain has TRBV5-1 and TRBJ2-1, with TRBD2 identical over 11 bases. Germline V gene data show CDR1 as SGHRS and CDR2 as YFSETQ. V gave up 2 bases and J gave up 10 bases; unmatched junction bases: 5. This CDR3 has 14 amino acids. CDR3 sequence: CASSFSGGAREQFF. In nucleotides, the CDR3 is TGCGCCAGCAGCTTTAGCGGGGGGGCAAGAGAGCAGTTCTTC.

This chain links TRBV5-1 with TRBJ1-1, with TRBD1 matching over 8 bases. The CDR3 consists of 15 residues. V was pared by 4 bases and J by 5 bases, with 10 bases of the junction left unmatched. Germline lookup yields CDR1 SGHRS and CDR2 YFSETQ. CDR3 in DNA: TGCGCCAGCAGCCTCGACGGACAGGGCGAAACTGAAGCTTTCTTT. Its protein product is CASSLDGQGETEAFF. Supplemented by reference TRBV5-1 and TRBJ1-1, the full variable domain reads KAGVTQTPRYLIKTRGQQVTLSCSPISGHRSVSWYQQTPGQGLQFLFEYFSETQRNKGNFPGRFSGRQFSNSRSEMNVSTLELGDSALYLCASSLDGQGETEAFFGQGTRLTVV.

The chain employs TRBV19 and TRBJ1-2, with D unresolved. Deletions cut 1 base from V and 5 bases from J, with 11 bases between. Germline lookup yields CDR1 LNHDA and CDR2 SQIVND (reference sequence). The CDR3 loop spans 14 amino acids. CDR3 nucleotide sequence: TGTGCCAGTAGTATAGGAGTGGAGTGGTATGGCTACACCTTC. Translating it yields CASSIGVEWYGYTF.

The chain uses TRBV5-1 and TRBJ1-3; D not resolved. The CDR3 extends over 14 amino acids. Between the trimmed V and J ends, which lost 0 bases and 4 bases, there was a span of 8 bases. The germline V gene encodes CDR1 SGHRS and CDR2 YFSETQ. CDR3 in amino acids: CASSLGAEGNTIYF. CDR3 nucleotide sequence: TGCGCCAGCAGCTTGGGGGCCGAGGGAAACACCATATATTTT.

The gene calls are TRBV25-1 and TRBJ1-1; a weak D match, TRBD1 (5 bases). CDR1 and CDR2 from the germline V gene are MGHDK and SYGVNS. CDR3 length: 15 residues. Trimming took 7 bases from V and 1 from J, leaving 16 bases between them. The CDR3 here is CASINGGLGNTEAFF. In nucleotides, the CDR3 is TGTGCCAGCATAAATGGGGGACTGGGGAACACTGAAGCTTTCTTT.

The V and J genes are TRBV19 and TRBJ2-1; D is possibly TRBD2 (6 bases). The germline CDR1 and CDR2 sequences are LNHDA and SQIVND (reference sequence). With 4 bases removed from V and 8 bases from J, the gap between germline ends came to 9 bases. CDR3 length equals 12 residues. Here the CDR3 reads CASSRRVDEQFF. For the CDR3, the DNA is TGTGCCAGTAGTAGGAGGGTGGATGAGCAGTTCTTC.

The V gene is TRBV27, the J gene TRBJ1-5, with D possibly TRBD1 on 5 matching bases. Germline loops: CDR1 MNHEY, CDR2 SMNVEV (reference sequence). This CDR3 has 17 residues. Trimming pared 2 bases from V and 3 bases from J, leaving 17 bases between. The CDR3 nucleotides are TGTGCCAGCAGTTTAAAGGGGTTAGACGGAGCCAATCAGCCCCAGCATTTT. Translated: CASSLKGLDGANQPQHF.

This rearrangement joins TRBV19 to TRBJ1-2; D gene unclear. Deletions cut 5 bases from V and 1 base from J, with 11 bases between. Germline CDR1 reads LNHDA; CDR2 reads SQIVND (reference sequence). This CDR3 is 14 amino acids long. DNA of the CDR3: TGTGCCAGTAGTCGGCGGGGTCTTAACTATGGCTACACCTTC. Translating it yields CASSRRGLNYGYTF.

V is TRBV7-2 and J is TRBJ1-2, with D tentatively TRBD1 (6 bases). Trimming shortened V by 1 base and J by 6 bases, and 9 bases separated the two germline ends. The CDR3 runs 13 residues. The germline CDR1 and CDR2 sequences are SGHTA and FQGNSA. This CDR3 is CASSLETGHGYTF. CDR3 nucleotide sequence: TGTGCCAGCAGCTTAGAGACAGGTCATGGCTACACCTTC.

The chain links TRBV6-5 to TRBJ1-2; 9 bases match TRBD1. This CDR3 is 14 amino acids long. The V segment lost 4 bases and the J segment 4 bases; nucleotides outside the gene matches: 4. The germline CDR1 and CDR2 sequences are MNHEY and SVGAGI. CDR3 protein: CASSSGTGSYGYTF. CDR3 sequence (DNA): TGTGCCAGCAGTTCGGGGACAGGGAGCTATGGCTACACCTTC.

Only a few counts were recorded for this clone. V usage is TRBV6-6 and J usage is TRBJ2-7, with TRBD1 matching over 10 bases. The CDR3 has 16 amino acids. CDR1 and CDR2 from the germline V gene are MNHNY and SVGAGI (reference sequence). Trimming removed 8 bases from V and 0 bases from J; junction bases left unmatched: 10. CDR3 protein: CASHGTGAQFSYEQYF. The CDR3 DNA reads TGTGCCAGCCACGGGACAGGGGCCCAATTCTCCTACGAGCAGTACTTC.

A remark on this clone: Mismatch with germline at one junction end may stem from a read error. The V and J genes are TRBV29-1 and TRBJ1-4; D unclear. The CDR3 runs to 13 residues. The germline V gene has CDR1 SQVTM and CDR2 ANQGSEA. In DNA form, the CDR3 reads TGCAGCGTTGACTGGACGGGAAATGGAAAACTGTTTTTT. Translated, it gives CSVDWTGNGKLFF.

This chain connects TRBV7-6 to TRBJ1-5; 7 positions match TRBD1. CDR1 SGHVS and CDR2 FNYEAQ come from the germline V gene. Unmatched junction bases numbered 8, after V lost 2 bases and J lost 10 bases. The CDR3 covers 14 residues. This chain's CDR3 is CASSLWQGEKPQHF. The CDR3 bases are TGTGCCAGCAGCTTATGGCAGGGGGAGAAACCCCAGCATTTT.